This T cell receptor (beta chain) was obtained from a study of T cell repertoires in cytomegalovirus infection. This clonotype was found many times. TCRdb re-analysed the reads in MiXCR, keeping a single row per CDR3 protein. The sample contains approximately 500,000 distinct CDR3 sequences, about 17% of which appear only once. This CDR3 is built from 13 residues. Trimming removed 6 bases at V and 1 base at J, with 9 bases between. The rearrangement joins TRBV12-3 or TRBV12-4 to TRBJ1-1; D perhaps matches TRBD1 (5 bases). The sample consisted of CD8+ T cells from PBMCs. The TCR was taken from a human donor in good health (CMV status not recorded). Some clones in this sample may be carry-over from other donors' samples. The CDR3, as DNA: TGTGCCAGCAGGGGGGGGGGGAACACTGAAGCTTTCTTT. Its protein product is CASRGGGNTEAFF.